A selection of T cell receptor beta chains follows, all from one sample in a study of T cells in Graves' hyperthyroidism and ophthalmopathy. TCRdb itself ran the multiplex PCR reads through MiXCR, one entry per CDR3 protein. The sample records 340,000 or so distinct CDR3 sequences, roughly 15% being singletons. The sample was blood. These receptors were collected from a man aged 25-40 years with Graves' hyperthyroidism. Both conserved end residues are trimmed from each CDR3. Fields, in order: J gene, V gene, CDR3 protein.

TRBJ2-2	TRBV5-5	ASSLGNWARDAGELF
TRBJ2-5	TRBV13	ASSPRTYGETQY
TRBJ1-2	TRBV7-9	ASSLLGQGDYGYT
TRBJ1-4	TRBV4-1	ASSQGGRIGTGQEATNEKLF
TRBJ2-1	TRBV7-9	ASRYARGGNYNEQF
TRBJ2-7	TRBV28	ASSFRLSEQY
TRBJ2-7	TRBV20-1	SASSASSYEQY
TRBJ1-5	TRBV6-2/TRBV6-3	ATEPYSNQPQH
TRBJ2-7	TRBV27	ASSLSPQEEQY
TRBJ2-3	TRBV3-1	ASSPRTSASTDTQY
TRBJ2-1	TRBV6-6	ASSYSRGLNEQF
TRBJ2-7	TRBV28	ASSFGVYEQY
TRBJ1-1	TRBV29-1	SVVGGAVTEAF
TRBJ2-7	TRBV25-1	ASSEYGYEQY
TRBJ2-3	TRBV12-3/TRBV12-4	ASIVAGTDTQY
TRBJ1-1	TRBV10-3	AISETGVNTEAF
TRBJ2-6	TRBV5-1	ASRPVSGANVLT
TRBJ2-5	TRBV20-1	SASISGRRETQY
TRBJ2-1	TRBV7-9	ASKSDGQGYNEQF
TRBJ2-3	TRBV29-1	SSRPEGGFDTQY
TRBJ1-2	TRBV29-1	SGGQGNYGYT
TRBJ2-7	TRBV19	ASSIGPHAGYEQY